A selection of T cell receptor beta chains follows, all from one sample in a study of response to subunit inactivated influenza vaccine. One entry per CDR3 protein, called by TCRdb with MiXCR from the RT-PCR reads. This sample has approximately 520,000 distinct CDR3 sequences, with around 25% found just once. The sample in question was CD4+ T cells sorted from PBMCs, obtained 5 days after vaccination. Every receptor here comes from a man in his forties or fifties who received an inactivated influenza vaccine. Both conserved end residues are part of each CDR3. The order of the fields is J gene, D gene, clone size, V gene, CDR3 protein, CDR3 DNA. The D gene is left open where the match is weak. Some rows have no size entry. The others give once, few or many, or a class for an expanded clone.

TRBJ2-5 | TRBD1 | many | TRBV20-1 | CSASPNRGETQYF | TGCAGTGCTAGCCCAAACAGGGGTGAGACCCAGTACTTC
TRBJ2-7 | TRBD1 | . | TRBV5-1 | CASSLGQGESYEQYF | TGCGCCAGCAGCCTCGGACAGGGGGAGTCGTACGAGCAGTACTTC
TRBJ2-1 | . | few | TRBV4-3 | CASSQGNDNEQFF | TGCGCCAGCAGCCAAGGGAATGACAATGAGCAGTTCTTC
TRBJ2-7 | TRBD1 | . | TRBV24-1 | CATSDPGQGNEQYF | TGTGCCACCAGTGACCCGGGACAGGGAAACGAGCAGTACTTC
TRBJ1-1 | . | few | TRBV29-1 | CSVVGAFGMNTEAFF | TGCAGCGTTGTAGGGGCATTCGGAATGAACACTGAAGCTTTCTTT
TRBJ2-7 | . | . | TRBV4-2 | CASRNLSRGAEQYF | TGTGCCAGCAGAAACCTCAGCAGGGGGGCCGAGCAGTACTTC
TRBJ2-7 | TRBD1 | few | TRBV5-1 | CASSIPGTGIDEQYF | TGCGCCAGCAGCATACCCGGGACAGGGATCGACGAGCAGTACTTC
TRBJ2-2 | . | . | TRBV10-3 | CAIRAGIPNTGELFF | TGTGCCATCAGAGCAGGGATCCCGAACACCGGGGAGCTGTTTTTT
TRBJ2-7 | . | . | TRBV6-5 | CASSYAQGLSYEQYF | TGTGCTAGCAGTTATGCGCAGGGCCTCTCCTACGAGCAGTACTTC
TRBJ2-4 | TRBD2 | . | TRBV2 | CASSESLAEGLAKNIQYF | TGTGCCAGCAGTGAATCCCTAGCGGAGGGACTAGCCAAAAACATTCAGTACTTC
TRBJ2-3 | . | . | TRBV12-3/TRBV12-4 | CASTLSGGTDTQYF | TGTGCCAGCACCCTAAGCGGAGGCACAGATACGCAGTATTTT
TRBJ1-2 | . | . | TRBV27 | CASSFFANYGYTF | TGTGCCAGCAGTTTCTTTGCTAACTATGGCTACACCTTC
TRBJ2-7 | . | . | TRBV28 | CASIKGLSEKQYF | TGTGCCAGCATTAAAGGACTATCGGAAAAGCAGTACTTC
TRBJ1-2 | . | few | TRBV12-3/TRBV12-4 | CASRIDRLYGYTF | TGTGCCAGCAGGATAGACAGGCTCTATGGCTACACCTTC
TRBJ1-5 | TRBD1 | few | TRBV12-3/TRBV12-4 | CASSATGPDQPQHF | TGTGCCAGCAGTGCGACAGGGCCCGATCAGCCCCAGCATTTT
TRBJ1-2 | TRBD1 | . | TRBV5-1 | CASSETGYAESYTF | TGCGCCAGCAGCGAGACAGGGTATGCGGAGAGCTACACCTTC
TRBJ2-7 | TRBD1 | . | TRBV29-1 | CSFGDRDRYEQYF | TGCAGCTTCGGGGACAGGGATAGGTACGAGCAGTACTTC
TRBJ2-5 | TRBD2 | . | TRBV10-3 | CAISDPSGGEETQYF | TGTGCCATCAGTGACCCTAGCGGGGGGGAAGAGACCCAGTACTTC
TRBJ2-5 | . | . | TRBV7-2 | CASSWTPGIETQYF | TGTGCCAGCAGCTGGACGCCAGGGATCGAGACCCAGTACTTC
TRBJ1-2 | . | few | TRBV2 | CASTLGVSNYGYTF | TGTGCCAGCACCTTAGGGGTCAGCAACTATGGCTACACCTTC
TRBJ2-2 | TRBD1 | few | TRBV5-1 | CASSKDRANTGELFF | TGCGCCAGCAGCAAGGACAGGGCGAACACCGGGGAGCTGTTTTTT
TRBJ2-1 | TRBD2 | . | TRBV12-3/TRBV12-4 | CASRLSGTRSYNEQFF | TGTGCCAGCAGACTTAGCGGGACCCGCTCCTACAATGAGCAGTTCTTC
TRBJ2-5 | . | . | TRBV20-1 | CSAEGGGWYQETQYF | TGCAGTGCCGAGGGGGGCGGCTGGTACCAAGAGACCCAGTACTTC
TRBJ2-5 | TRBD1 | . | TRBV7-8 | CASSLVPGQWETQYF | TGTGCCAGCAGCTTAGTACCGGGACAGTGGGAGACCCAGTACTTC
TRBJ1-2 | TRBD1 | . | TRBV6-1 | CASRSQGLFYGYTF | TGTGCCAGCAGGTCACAGGGGTTGTTCTATGGCTACACCTTC
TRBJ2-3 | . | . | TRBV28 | CASSEPGVGTDTQYF | TGTGCCAGCAGTGAGCCGGGAGTAGGCACAGATACGCAGTATTTT
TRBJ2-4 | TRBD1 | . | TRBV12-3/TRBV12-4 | CASSLGGQGADIQYF | TGTGCCAGCAGTTTAGGGGGACAGGGGGCGGACATTCAGTACTTC
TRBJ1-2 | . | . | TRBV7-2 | CASSLVSGTNYGYTF | TGTGCCAGCAGCTTAGTGTCAGGCACGAACTATGGCTACACCTTC
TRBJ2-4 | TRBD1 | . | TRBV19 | CASSIRAQSGTGENIQYF | TGTGCCAGTAGTATAAGGGCCCAATCCGGGACAGGGGAAAACATTCAGTACTTC
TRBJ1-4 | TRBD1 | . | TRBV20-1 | CSARGTGWDEKLFF | TGCAGTGCTAGAGGGACAGGGTGGGATGAAAAACTGTTTTTT
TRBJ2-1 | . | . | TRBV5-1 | CASRTLDNEQFF | TGCGCCAGCAGGACTCTAGACAATGAGCAGTTCTTC
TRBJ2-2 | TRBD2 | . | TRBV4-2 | CASSQEAGGSNTGELFF | TGTGCCAGCAGCCAAGAAGCGGGGGGATCGAACACCGGGGAGCTGTTTTTT
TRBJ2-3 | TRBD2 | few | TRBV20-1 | CSARDRRFSGGSTDTQYF | TGCAGTGCTAGAGATCGCCGTTTTTCGGGAGGGAGCACAGATACGCAGTATTTT
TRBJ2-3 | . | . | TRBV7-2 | CASSFKPDTQYF | TGTGCCAGCAGCTTCAAGCCGGATACGCAGTATTTT
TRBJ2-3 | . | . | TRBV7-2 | CASSHTGSGTDTQYF | TGTGCCAGCAGCCATACAGGGTCGGGCACAGATACGCAGTATTTT
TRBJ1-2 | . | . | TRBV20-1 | CSAGRGGDGYTF | TGCAGTGCTGGACGAGGGGGTGATGGCTACACCTTC
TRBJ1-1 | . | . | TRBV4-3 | CASSQDLMNTEAFF | TGCGCCAGCAGCCAAGATCTTATGAACACTGAAGCTTTCTTT
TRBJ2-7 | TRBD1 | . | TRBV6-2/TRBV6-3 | CASSEGQANSYEQYF | TGTGCCAGCAGTGAGGGACAGGCTAACTCCTACGAGCAGTACTTC
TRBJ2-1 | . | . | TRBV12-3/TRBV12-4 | CASSFLRGLYNEQFF | TGTGCCAGCAGTTTCCTCCGGGGTTTATACAATGAGCAGTTCTTC
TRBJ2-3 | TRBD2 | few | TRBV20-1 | CSVTAGGGTDTQYF | TGCAGCGTCACGGCGGGAGGCGGCACAGATACGCAGTATTTT
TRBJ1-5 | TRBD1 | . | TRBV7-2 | CASSFRDRVNQPQHF | TGTGCCAGCAGCTTCCGGGACAGGGTAAATCAGCCCCAGCATTTT
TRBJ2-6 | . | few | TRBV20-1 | CSAKNRAGANVLTF | TGCAGTGCCAAAAACAGGGCTGGGGCCAACGTCCTGACTTTC
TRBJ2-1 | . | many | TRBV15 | CATSIGQLYNEQFF | TGTGCCACCAGCATTGGACAGTTATACAATGAGCAGTTCTTC
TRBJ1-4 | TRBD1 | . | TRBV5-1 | CAISPRTGPNEKLFF | TGCGCCATCAGCCCAAGGACAGGCCCTAATGAAAAACTGTTTTTT
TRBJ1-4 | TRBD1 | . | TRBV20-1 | CSARDSGTGHEKLFF | TGCAGTGCACGGGACTCCGGGACAGGTCATGAAAAACTGTTTTTT
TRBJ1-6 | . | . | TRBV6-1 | CASRGRGAYSSPLHF | TGTGCCAGCAGAGGCAGGGGCGCCTATAGTTCACCCCTCCACTTT
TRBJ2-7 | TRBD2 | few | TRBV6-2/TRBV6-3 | CASSSTSGTTYEQYF | TGTGCCAGCAGTTCAACTAGCGGGACAACCTACGAGCAGTACTTC
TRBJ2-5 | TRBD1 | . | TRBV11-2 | CASSGTGGGQETQYF | TGTGCCAGCAGCGGAACAGGGGGCGGGCAAGAGACCCAGTACTTC
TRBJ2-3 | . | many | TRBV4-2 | CASTRAEFPDTQYF | TGTGCCAGCACCCGGGCCGAATTCCCCGATACGCAGTATTTT
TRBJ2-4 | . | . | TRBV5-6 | CASSPGRSIAKNIQYF | TGTGCCAGCAGCCCGGGACGGTCCATAGCCAAAAACATTCAGTACTTC